This TCR beta chain is drawn from a study of beta chain features in type 1 diabetes. Overall study context: Examination of sorted cells across all samples involved 100 million or so cells. Findings and caveats of the study: Cells with high TCR expression could be over-represented by cDNA sequencing.

Expressed TCRB transcripts got sequenced, as all isolated RNA was reverse transcribed. Profiled with immunoSEQ multiplex PCR; TCRdb holds only in-frame clones, not every one. The table records just over 600,000 clones, roughly a sixth of them present only once. Germline CDR1 is SQVTM and CDR2 is ANQGSEA. The CDR3 runs to 16 residues. V lost 5 bases and J lost 0, with 16 bases in between. This clone has only a few counts. As yet, its antigen is unknown. The TCR was taken from a man aged 18-30 years in good health. The sample consisted of naive CD4+ T cells from blood. The chain is built from TRBV29-1 and TRBJ2-2; D not resolved. CDR3: CSVYGPPLSNTGELFF. In DNA, the CDR3 is TGCAGCGTTTACGGACCCCCCTTATCGAACACCGGGGAGCTGTTTTTT.